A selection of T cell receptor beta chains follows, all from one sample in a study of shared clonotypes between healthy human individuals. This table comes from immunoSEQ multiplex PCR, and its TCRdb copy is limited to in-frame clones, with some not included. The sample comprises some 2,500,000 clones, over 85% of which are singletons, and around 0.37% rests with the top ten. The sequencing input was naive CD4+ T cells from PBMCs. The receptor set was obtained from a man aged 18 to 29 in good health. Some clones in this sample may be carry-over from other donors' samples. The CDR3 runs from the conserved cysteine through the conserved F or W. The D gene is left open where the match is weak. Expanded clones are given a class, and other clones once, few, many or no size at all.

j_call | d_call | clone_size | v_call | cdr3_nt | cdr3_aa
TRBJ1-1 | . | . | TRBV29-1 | TGCAGCGCCCAGAGCCACCAGGATGAAGCTTTCTTT | CSAQSHQDEAFF
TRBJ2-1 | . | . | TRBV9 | TGTGCCAGCAGCGTAGATGGGGGGACCTCCTACAATGAGCAGTTCTTC | CASSVDGGTSYNEQFF
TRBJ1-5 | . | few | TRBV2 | TGTGCCAGCAGTGACACAGGGTTAAACAATCAGCCCCAGCATTTT | CASSDTGLNNQPQHF
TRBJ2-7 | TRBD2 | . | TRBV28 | TGTGCCAGCAGTGACGGGACTAGCGGGAAATACGAGCAGTACTTC | CASSDGTSGKYEQYF
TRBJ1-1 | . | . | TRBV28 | TGTGCCAGCAGACAGGGAGGGGAAGGAAACACTGAAGCTTTCTTT | CASRQGGEGNTEAFF
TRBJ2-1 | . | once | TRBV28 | TGTGCCAGCAGTTTTTGGGGGACTTCCTACAATGAGCAGTTCTTC | CASSFWGTSYNEQFF
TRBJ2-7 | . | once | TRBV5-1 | TGCGCCAGCAGCTTGGCACAGGGATCGAGTGAGCAGTACTTC | CASSLAQGSSEQYF
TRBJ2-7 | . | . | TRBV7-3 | TGTGCCAGCAGCCCTAACGGGTACGAGCAGTACTTC | CASSPNGYEQYF
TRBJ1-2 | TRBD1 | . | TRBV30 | TGTGCCTGGAGACGATGGGTCGGACAGGGGTATACTAACTATGGCTACACCTTC | CAWRRWVGQGYTNYGYTF
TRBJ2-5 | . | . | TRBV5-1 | TGCGCCAGCAGCTTAGAGGCTGAGGGGACCCAGTACTTC | CASSLEAEGTQYF
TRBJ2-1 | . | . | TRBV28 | TGTGCCAGCATGACGTATAATGAGCAGTTCTTC | CASMTYNEQFF
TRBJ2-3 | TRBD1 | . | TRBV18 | TGTGCCAGCTCAGGGACAGCAAGCACAGATACGCAGTATTTT | CASSGTASTDTQYF
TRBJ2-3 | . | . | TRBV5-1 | TGCGCCAGCAGCTCCACCCCGGGCAGACAGACAGATACGCAGTATTTT | CASSSTPGRQTDTQYF
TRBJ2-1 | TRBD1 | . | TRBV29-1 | TGCAGCGGGGGACAGGGGAACAATGAGCAGTTCTTC | CSGGQGNNEQFF
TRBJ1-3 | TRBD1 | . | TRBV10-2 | TGCGCCAGCAGTGCGGCCGGGACAGGGAGGTTCATGGGTGGAAACACCATATATTTT | CASSAAGTGRFMGGNTIYF
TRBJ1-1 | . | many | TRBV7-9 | TGTGCCAGCAGCTTAGAGGGGAACACTGAAGCTTTCTTT | CASSLEGNTEAFF
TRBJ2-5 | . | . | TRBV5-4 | TGTGCCAGCAGCAGGGAGTACGGAGAGACCCAGTACTTC | CASSREYGETQYF
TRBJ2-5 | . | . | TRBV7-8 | TGTGCCAGCAGCTCCAAGATACAAGAGACCCAGTACTTC | CASSSKIQETQYF
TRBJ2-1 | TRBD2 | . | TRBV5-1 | TGCGCCAGCATCCCCCGGGGACTAGCGGGAGACGAGCAGTTCTTC | CASIPRGLAGDEQFF
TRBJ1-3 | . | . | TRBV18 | TGTGCCAGCTCACCACGACAGAGCTCTGGAAACACCATATATTTT | CASSPRQSSGNTIYF
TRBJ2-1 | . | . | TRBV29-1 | TGCAGCGGTTGTGGCCTCTACAATGAGCAGTTCTTC | CSGCGLYNEQFF
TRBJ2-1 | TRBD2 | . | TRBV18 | TGTGCCAGCTCAACCGGGACTAGCGGGAGGGATGAGCAGTTCTTC | CASSTGTSGRDEQFF
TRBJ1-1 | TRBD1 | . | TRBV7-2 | TGTGCCAGCAGCTTAGCGATGGGCAGGGGGAGCACTGAAGCTTTCTTT | CASSLAMGRGSTEAFF
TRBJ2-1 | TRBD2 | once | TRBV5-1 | TGCGCCAGCAGCGGATCCGGGACTAGCGGATTAAGCTCCTACAATGAGCAGTTCTTC | CASSGSGTSGLSSYNEQFF
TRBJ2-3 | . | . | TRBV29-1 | TGCAGCGTTGAAGGGAGGAGGGCAGACGGCACAGATACGCAGTATTTT | CSVEGRRADGTDTQYF
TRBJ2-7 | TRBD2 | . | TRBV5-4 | TGTGCCAGCAGCCACGGGGGGAGTGGGCCCTACGAGCAGTACTTC | CASSHGGSGPYEQYF
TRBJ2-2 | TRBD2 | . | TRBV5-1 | TGCGCCAGCAGCCCAGACCCCGGGACTAGCGTCGGGGAGCTGTTTTTT | CASSPDPGTSVGELFF
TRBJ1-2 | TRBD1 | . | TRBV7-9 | TGTGCCAGCAGCCCCCGGACAGGGTCCGACTATGGCTACACCTTC | CASSPRTGSDYGYTF
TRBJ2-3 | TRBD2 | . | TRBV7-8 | TGTGCCAGCAGCTTGCGGACTAGCGGGGGGATCACAGATACGCAGTATTTT | CASSLRTSGGITDTQYF
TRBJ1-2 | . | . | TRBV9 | TGTGCCAGCAGCGCGGGGAGGGGACTCCTAGGGTACTATGGCTACACCTTC | CASSAGRGLLGYYGYTF
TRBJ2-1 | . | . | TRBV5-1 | TGCGCCAGCAGCTTGGGAGGGGAAAATTACAATGAGCAGTTCTTC | CASSLGGENYNEQFF
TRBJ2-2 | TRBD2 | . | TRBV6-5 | TGTGCCAGCCGTAGCGGGGGGAACACCGGGGAGCTGTTTTTT | CASRSGGNTGELFF
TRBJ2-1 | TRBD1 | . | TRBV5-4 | TGTGCCAGCAGCCCGGGACAGTGGAATGAGCAGTTCTTC | CASSPGQWNEQFF